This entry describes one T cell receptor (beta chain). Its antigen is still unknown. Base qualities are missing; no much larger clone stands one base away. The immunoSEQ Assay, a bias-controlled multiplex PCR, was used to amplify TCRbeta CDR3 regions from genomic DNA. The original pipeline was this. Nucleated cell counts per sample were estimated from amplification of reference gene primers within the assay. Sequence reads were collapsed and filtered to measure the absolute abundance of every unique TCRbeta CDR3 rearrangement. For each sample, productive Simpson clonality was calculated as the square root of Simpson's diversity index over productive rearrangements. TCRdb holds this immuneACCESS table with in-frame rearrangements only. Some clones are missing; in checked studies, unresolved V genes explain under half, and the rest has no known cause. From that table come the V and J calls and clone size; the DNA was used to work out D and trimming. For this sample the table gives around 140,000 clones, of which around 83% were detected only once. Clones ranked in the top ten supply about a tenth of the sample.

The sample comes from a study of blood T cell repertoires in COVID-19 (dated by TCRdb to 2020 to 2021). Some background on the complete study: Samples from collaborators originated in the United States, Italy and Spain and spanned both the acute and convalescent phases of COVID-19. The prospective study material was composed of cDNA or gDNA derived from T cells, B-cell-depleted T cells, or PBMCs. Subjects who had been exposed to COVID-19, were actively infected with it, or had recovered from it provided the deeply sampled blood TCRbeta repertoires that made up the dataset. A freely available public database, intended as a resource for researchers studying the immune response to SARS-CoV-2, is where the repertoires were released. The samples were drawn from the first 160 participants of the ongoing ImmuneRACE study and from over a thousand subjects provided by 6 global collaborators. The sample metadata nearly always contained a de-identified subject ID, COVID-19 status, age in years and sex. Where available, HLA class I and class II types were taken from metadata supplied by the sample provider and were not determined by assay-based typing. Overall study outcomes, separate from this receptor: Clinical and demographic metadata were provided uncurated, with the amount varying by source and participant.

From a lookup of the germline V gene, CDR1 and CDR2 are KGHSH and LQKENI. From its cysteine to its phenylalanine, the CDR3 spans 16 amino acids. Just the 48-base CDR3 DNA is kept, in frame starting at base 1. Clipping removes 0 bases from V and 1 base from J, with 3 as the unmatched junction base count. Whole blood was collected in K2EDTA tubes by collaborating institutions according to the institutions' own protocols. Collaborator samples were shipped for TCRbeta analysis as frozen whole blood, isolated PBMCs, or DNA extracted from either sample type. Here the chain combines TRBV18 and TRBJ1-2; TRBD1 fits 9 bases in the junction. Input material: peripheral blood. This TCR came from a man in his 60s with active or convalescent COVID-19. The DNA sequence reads TGTGCCAGCTCACCACCCGGGACAGGGAATAACTATGGCTACACCTTC. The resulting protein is CASSPPGTGNNYGYTF.